The rows below give T cell receptor beta chains drawn from one sample of a study of blood T cell repertoires in COVID-19. The table came from immunoSEQ multiplex PCR; TCRdb's copy has only in-frame clones and leaves some out. The sample includes under 150,000 clones, approximately 90% seen only once; the top ten take 4.6%. Sequenced: peripheral blood. These receptors originate from a woman aged 45-65 years with acute or convalescent COVID-19. Both conserved end residues are part of each CDR3. A D gene is named only where the DNA matches it firmly. Not all rows give a size; the values are once, few, many and, for expanded clones, a class.

>NA|TRBD1|17|TRBJ2-3|TRBV28
TGTGCCAGCAGTCTTTCCATTGCCGGGACAGTCACAGATACGCAGTATTTT
CASSLSIAGTVTDTQYF
>NA|NA|13|TRBJ1-1|TRBV7-9
TGTGCCAGCAGCTTCGAGATGAACACTGAAGCTTTCTTT
CASSFEMNTEAFF
>NA|NA|13|TRBJ1-3|TRBV12-3/TRBV12-4
TGTGCCAGCAGTTTAAGGGAGGGGAACACCATATATTTT
CASSLREGNTIYF
>NA|TRBD1|12|TRBJ2-7|TRBV19
TGTGCCACGACAGGGTTCTCCTACGAGCAGTACTTC
CATTGFSYEQYF
>NA|NA|14|TRBJ1-4|TRBV19
TGTGCCAGTACTACACAGGGCAGGAATGAAAAACTGTTTTTT
CASTTQGRNEKLFF
>NA|NA|13|TRBJ2-7|TRBV4-1
TGCGCCAGCAGCCAAGGCGAACAGTACGAGCAGTACTTC
CASSQGEQYEQYF
>NA|NA|12|TRBJ2-7|TRBV7-2
TGTGCCAGCAGCGCAGGGTCTGGTGAGCAGTACTTC
CASSAGSGEQYF
>NA|NA|15|TRBJ1-1|TRBV30
TGTGCCTGGAGTGGCCTAGCGGGGTCAAGCACTGAAGCTTTCTTT
CAWSGLAGSSTEAFF
>NA|NA|14|TRBJ1-2|TRBV28
TGTGCCAGCAGTTTACCTAACAGGCCCTATGGCTACACCTTC
CASSLPNRPYGYTF
>NA|NA|15|TRBJ2-7|TRBV9
TGTGCCAGCAGCTTTGGACACCTCAGCTCCTACGAGCAGTACTTC
CASSFGHLSSYEQYF
>NA|TRBD1|14|TRBJ1-1|TRBV18
TGTGCCAGCTCACCTTTCCGGGACGGACAGGAGGCTTTCTTT
CASSPFRDGQEAFF
>NA|NA|16|TRBJ2-2|TRBV9
TGTGCCAGCAGCGTAGTGGGTAGCGGGAACACCGGGGAGCTGTTTTTT
CASSVVGSGNTGELFF
>NA|TRBD2|16|TRBJ2-5|TRBV29-1
TGCAGCGTTCTGGGACTAGCGGGGGCGATCCAAGAGACCCAGTACTTC
CSVLGLAGAIQETQYF
>once|NA|14|TRBJ2-5|TRBV15
TGTGCCACCAGTTATAGGACAACCCAAGAGACCCAGTACTTC
CATSYRTTQETQYF
>NA|NA|13|TRBJ2-3|TRBV27
TGTGCCAGCTCTCTAGGCCGCGGGGATACGCAGTATTTT
CASSLGRGDTQYF
>NA|NA|14|TRBJ2-7|TRBV6-5
TGTGCCAGCAGTCACGGGACACCCTCCTACGAGCAGTACTTC
CASSHGTPSYEQYF
>NA|NA|15|TRBJ2-3|TRBV11-2
TGTGCCAGCAGCTTAGAGCCTACTAGCACAGATACGCAGTATTTT
CASSLEPTSTDTQYF
>NA|NA|14|TRBJ2-5|TRBV3-1/TRBV3-2
TGTGCCAGCAGCCAGGACTCCGGTGGGGAGACCCAGTACTTC
CASSQDSGGETQYF
>NA|TRBD1|17|TRBJ1-4|TRBV7-9
TGTGCCAGCAGCCGACAGGGGCTACGTAGGGGGGATGAAAAACTGTTTTTT
CASSRQGLRRGDEKLFF
>NA|TRBD1|15|TRBJ2-7|TRBV2
TGTGCCAGCAGCATCCGGGACAGAACCTCCTACGAGCAGTACTTC
CASSIRDRTSYEQYF
>few|TRBD1|15|TRBJ1-1|TRBV19
TGTGCCAGTAGTTTCAGGACAGGGGCGCGGACTGAAGCTTTCTTT
CASSFRTGARTEAFF
>once|NA|13|TRBJ2-7|TRBV7-2
TGTGCCAGCAGCTTAGCACAGGGTTACGAGCAGTACTTC
CASSLAQGYEQYF
>NA|NA|14|TRBJ1-3|TRBV2
TGTGCCAGCAGTGGACAGGTATCTGGAAACACCATATATTTT
CASSGQVSGNTIYF
>NA|NA|13|TRBJ1-2|TRBV28
TGTGCCAGCACTCCGTCGGGGGACTATGGCTACACCTTC
CASTPSGDYGYTF
>NA|NA|14|TRBJ1-1|TRBV5-4
TGTGCCAGCCGAGCAGCGTGGACGGGGACTGAAGCTTTCTTT
CASRAAWTGTEAFF
>NA|TRBD1|14|TRBJ1-1|TRBV5-5
TGTGCCAGCAGCACGGGACAGCTAAACACTGAAGCTTTCTTT
CASSTGQLNTEAFF
>NA|TRBD2|14|TRBJ2-1|TRBV10-3
TGTGCCATCAGTGCAAGCGGGGGGGGCAATGAGCAGTTCTTC
CAISASGGGNEQFF
>few|TRBD1|15|TRBJ1-6|TRBV2
TGTGCCAGCAGTGGGAGACAGGGAGGCGGTTCACCCCTCCACTTT
CASSGRQGGGSPLHF
>NA|NA|15|TRBJ1-1|TRBV6-5
TGTGCCAGCAGTTACTCGGACGGGATGAGGGCTGAAGCTTTCTTT
CASSYSDGMRAEAFF
>NA|TRBD2|16|TRBJ2-1|TRBV24-1
TGTGCCACCAGTGATTACGGACTAGCGGGAAGGAATGAGCAGTTCTTC
CATSDYGLAGRNEQFF
>NA|TRBD2|16|TRBJ2-5|TRBV27
TGTGCCAGCAGTCCTCGGACTAGCGGGGCCCAAGAGACCCAGTACTTC
CASSPRTSGAQETQYF
>NA|NA|16|TRBJ1-2|TRBV3-1/TRBV3-2
TGTGCCAGCAGCCAAGGCTTGGGAGGGTTGGGCGATGGCTACACCTTC
CASSQGLGGLGDGYTF
>NA|NA|16|TRBJ1-5|TRBV9
TGTGCTAGGAGGCGGGGGTATCTTCTGAGCAATCAGCCCCAGCATTTT
CARRRGYLLSNQPQHF
>NA|TRBD1|15|TRBJ1-5|TRBV24-1
TGTGCCACCAGTGATGGACAGGGTGGCAATCAGCCCCAGCATTTT
CATSDGQGGNQPQHF
>NA|NA|14|TRBJ1-5|TRBV4-1
TGCGCCAGCAGCTCCAACAGGGTAAGTCAGCCCCAGCATTTT
CASSSNRVSQPQHF
>NA|NA|15|TRBJ1-1|TRBV14
TGTGCCAGCAGCCAAGGCGAGACACACTTCCTTGAAGCTTTCTTT
CASSQGETHFLEAFF
>NA|NA|12|TRBJ1-2|TRBV19
TGTGCCAGTAGCACAGGGACCTATGGCTACACCTTC
CASSTGTYGYTF
>NA|TRBD2|14|TRBJ2-5|TRBV3-1/TRBV3-2
TGTGCCAGCAGCCAGGGGACTAGCACGGAGACCCAGTACTTC
CASSQGTSTETQYF
>NA|NA|12|TRBJ2-1|TRBV18
TGTGCCAGCCGCGGGACAGTGGTTGAGCAGTTCTTC
CASRGTVVEQFF
>once|NA|15|TRBJ1-5|TRBV5-6
TGTGCCAGCAGCTCGAAATTAGGTCGGGTGCAGCCCCAGCATTTT
CASSSKLGRVQPQHF
>NA|NA|17|TRBJ2-3|TRBV4-3
TGCGCCAGCAGCCAAGATATTGGCGGGACTAGCACAGATACGCAGTATTTT
CASSQDIGGTSTDTQYF